Sequencing of this T cell receptor (beta chain) was carried out in a study of PD-L1 blockade in urothelial cancer. Study in general: Prior chemotherapy in patients spanned 0 to 3 regimens. Blood was tested 3 weeks (second dose) and 6 weeks into treatment.

The CDR3 has 16 amino acids. Germline loops: CDR1 MNHNY, CDR2 SVGAGI (reference sequence). Trimming cost V 0 bases and J 3 bases, with 15 bases left between them. A total of 1 to 8 samples per patient were collected pretreatment and on-treatment. Turning to this clone: The antigen is not known.

Only in-frame clones appear in the TCRdb table, and some are missing; sequencing was by immunoSEQ multiplex PCR. The sample holds roughly 20,000 clones, just over 85% seen once. Study-wide points: The study found that durable-benefit patients expanded tumor-associated blood clones more at 3 weeks.

This sequence was found in a man aged 45-65 years with urothelial cancer. Source: PBMCs, taken around atezolizumab (anti-PD-L1) treatment. The chain recombines TRBV6-6 with TRBJ2-7; TRBD2 is a possible D gene (5 bases). The CDR3, as DNA: TGTGCCAGCAGTTACTCGTTCTCGGGGAAGGTCTACGAGCAGTACTTC. Translation: CASSYSFSGKVYEQYF.